Described below is a single TCR beta chain sequence and its context. This specimen belongs to a study of T cell repertoires and Cas9 in healthy adults. CDR1 is SGHTA, CDR2 FQGNSA, per germline. CDR3 size: 14 residues. With 3 bases removed from V and 5 bases from J, the gap between germline ends came to 13 bases. Using immunoSEQ multiplex PCR, the repertoire was profiled, and TCRdb retains in-frame clones only, with some absent. The repertoire holds over 11,000 clones, with 85% to 90% as singletons. The source is a human donor in good health. The V gene is TRBV7-2, the J gene TRBJ2-5; no clear D gene. The material sequenced was Tregs (CD4+, CD25+, CD127-, CD137-, CD154-) from PBMCs; culture status not recorded. The CDR3 loop is CASSFNYGKETQYF. The CDR3 coding sequence is TGTGCCAGCAGCTTTAATTATGGGAAGGAGACCCAGTACTTC.